This is a list of T cell receptor beta chains from one sample in a study of patients and donors after allogeneic stem cell transplantation. TCRdb re-called the RT-PCR reads through MiXCR, storing one row per CDR3 protein. Of over 400,000 distinct CDR3 sequences listed, roughly 17% are singletons. Sequenced material: blood, either unsorted or a sorted T cell fraction (not recorded which). The origin of the receptors is a human donor who was either an allogeneic HSCT recipient or a stem cell or donor lymphocyte infusion donor (not recorded which). It is not recorded whose cells these are; they may come from a transplant donor. The CDR3 runs from the conserved cysteine through the conserved F or W. A D gene is named only where the DNA matches it firmly. Expanded clones get a size class; other rows say once, few or many, or leave the size out.

clone_size j_call d_call v_call cdr3_nt cdr3_aa
. TRBJ2-7 TRBD1 TRBV6-1 TGTGCCAGCAGTCGGACAGGTCTTAGCTCCTACGAGCAGTACTTC CASSRTGLSSYEQYF
few TRBJ2-1 TRBD2 TRBV7-3 TGTGCCAGCAGCTCACTAGCGGGGGGGGACAATGAGCAGTTCTTC CASSSLAGGDNEQFF
. TRBJ2-7 . TRBV4-1 TGCGCCAGCAGCCAAGCAGGGCAGGCGGAGCAGTACTTC CASSQAGQAEQYF
few TRBJ1-2 . TRBV6-5 TGTGCCAGCGCAAGTGGCGATTACGGCTACACCTTC CASASGDYGYTF
. TRBJ1-4 . TRBV20-1 TGCAGTGCTAGAGATCAAGGGCGGGCAAATGAAAAACTGTTTTTT CSARDQGRANEKLFF
. TRBJ1-6 TRBD1 TRBV5-1 TGCGCCAGCAGCTTTTTTTCAGGGGGCTATAATTCACCCCTCCACTTT CASSFFSGGYNSPLHF
. TRBJ2-2 TRBD2 TRBV5-1 TGCGCCAGCAGCTTATGGGATTCTAGCGGGAGGGCCGACACCGGGGAGCTGTTTTTT CASSLWDSSGRADTGELFF
. TRBJ2-7 TRBD1 TRBV5-1 TGCGCCAGCAGCGTGGCGACAGGGGGCTACGAGCAGTACTTC CASSVATGGYEQYF
few TRBJ2-2 . TRBV24-1 TGTGCCACCAGTTCCGAGATGGTGAACACCGGGGAGCTGTTTTTT CATSSEMVNTGELFF
few TRBJ1-3 . TRBV5-5 TGTGCCAGCAGCCCATGGCTGGGAAGCTCGTGGGGAAACACCATATATTTT CASSPWLGSSWGNTIYF
. TRBJ2-5 . TRBV6-2/TRBV6-3 TGTGCCAGCAGTTACAGTTCAGGGAAGTTCCGGGAGACCCAGTACTTC CASSYSSGKFRETQYF
few TRBJ1-1 TRBD1 TRBV30 TGTGCCGGGACAGCCTTGAACACTGAAGCTTTCTTT CAGTALNTEAFF
. TRBJ1-2 TRBD1 TRBV15 TGTGCCACCAGCAGGACAGGGTACTATGGCTACACCTTC CATSRTGYYGYTF
. TRBJ2-1 TRBD2 TRBV27 TGTGTCAGCAGTTACTCTAGCGGGAGCCGGTACAATGAGCAGTTCTTC CVSSYSSGSRYNEQFF
. TRBJ1-2 . TRBV24-1 TGTGCCACCAGTGATTCAGGGAGCTCATCCTATGGCTACACCTTC CATSDSGSSSYGYTF
few TRBJ2-7 . TRBV9 TGTGCCAGCAGCGAGGACAGCTCCTACGAGCAGTACTTC CASSEDSSYEQYF
few TRBJ1-1 . TRBV5-6 TGTGCCAGCAGCTTGGCAGGAATAACTGAAGCTTTCTTT CASSLAGITEAFF
. TRBJ2-7 . TRBV20-1 TGCAGTGCTAGGGCAGGGATAGGAGAGCAGTACTTC CSARAGIGEQYF
few TRBJ2-7 . TRBV6-1 TGTGCCAGCAGGGTAACTGGGAGCTCCTACGAGCAGTACTTC CASRVTGSSYEQYF
few TRBJ2-7 . TRBV20-1 TGCAGTGCTCCTAACCCCAGTGGGTCCCTCGAGCAGTACTTC CSAPNPSGSLEQYF
. TRBJ1-1 . TRBV12-3/TRBV12-4 TGTGCCAGCAGTTTAGGACGGCCGAACACTGAAGCTTTCTTT CASSLGRPNTEAFF
many TRBJ1-3 . TRBV5-1 TGCGCCAGCAGCTTGAACCCGAACTCTGGAAACACCATATATTTT CASSLNPNSGNTIYF
few TRBJ2-7 . TRBV18 TGTGCCAGCTCAATTAGGACTCCCCAGGGCGAGCAGTACTTC CASSIRTPQGEQYF
many TRBJ2-7 . TRBV12-3/TRBV12-4 TGTGCCAGCAGTTTGCCGGATAGCTCCTACGAGCAGTACTTC CASSLPDSSYEQYF
few TRBJ1-5 . TRBV24-1 TGTGCCACCAGTAAAGGGATCGGCAATCAGCCCCAGCATTTT CATSKGIGNQPQHF
. TRBJ2-3 TRBD2 TRBV6-4 TGTGCCAGCAGTAGCGGGGGGCTCACAGATACGCAGTATTTT CASSSGGLTDTQYF
. TRBJ1-5 TRBD1 TRBV6-2/TRBV6-3 TGTGCCAGCACCTACAGGGGGTACAGCAATCAGCCCCAGCATTTT CASTYRGYSNQPQHF
. TRBJ2-3 . TRBV5-1 TGCGCCAGCAGCTTGGACCTCACAGATACGCAGTATTTT CASSLDLTDTQYF
few TRBJ2-3 TRBD2 TRBV7-3 TGTGCCAGCAGCTTAACGGTCACCGGGAGGGGAACAGATACGCAGTATTTT CASSLTVTGRGTDTQYF
many TRBJ2-2 . TRBV9 TGTGCCAGCAGCGTTGGGATGGTGAGAACCGGGGAGCTGTTTTTT CASSVGMVRTGELFF
. TRBJ2-2 TRBD2 TRBV20-1 TGCAGTGCTAGAGATTACAGCGGGGGGAGTACCGGGGAGCTGTTTTTT CSARDYSGGSTGELFF
. TRBJ1-6 . TRBV4-3 TGCGCCAGCAGCCAAGACCGGGCGAGCTCCTATAATTCACCCCTCCACTTT CASSQDRASSYNSPLHF
. TRBJ1-1 . TRBV4-1 TGCGCCAGCAGCCAAGATACGCCAGAGAACACTGAAGCTTTCTTT CASSQDTPENTEAFF
few TRBJ1-3 TRBD1 TRBV12-3/TRBV12-4 TGTGCCAGCAGACCCTTACAGGGGGCGGGTGGAAACACCATATATTTT CASRPLQGAGGNTIYF
. TRBJ2-3 . TRBV15 TGTGCCACCAGCAGAGATACGGCAGTTACGACGCAGTATTTT CATSRDTAVTTQYF
. TRBJ2-5 . TRBV15 TGTGCCACCAGCCGGGGCTCGGAGACCCAGTACTTC CATSRGSETQYF
. TRBJ1-3 TRBD1 TRBV15 TGTGCCACCAGCTACAACAGGGGCTCTCACAGAGGCTCTGGAAACACCATATATTTT CATSYNRGSHRGSGNTIYF
. TRBJ2-2 . TRBV13 TGTGCCAGCAGCTTACTGCCGGCCGGGGAGCTGTTTTTT CASSLLPAGELFF
. TRBJ2-7 TRBD2 TRBV11-3 TGTGCCAGCAGCTTAGGGGCATTGGCTAGCGGGCGATACGAGCAGTACTTC CASSLGALASGRYEQYF
many TRBJ2-1 . TRBV5-1 TGCGCCAGCAGCCCAAGGAGAGGGAGTGTTAATGAGCAGTTCTTC CASSPRRGSVNEQFF
. TRBJ2-1 . TRBV10-3 TGTGCCATCCGAGAGGCGCCTAGCGCCAATGAGCAGTTCTTC CAIREAPSANEQFF